This T cell receptor beta chain was identified during a study of neoadjuvant anti-PD-1 for oral cavity cancer. Germline CDR1 SGHDT, CDR2 YYEEEE. Trimming removed 0 bases at V and 3 bases at J, with 6 bases between. CDR3 length: 13 amino acids. Note on this clone: What it binds is not known.

Study-level points and caveats: Higher pretreatment blood Treg/Th17 ratios correlated with higher pretreatment blood and lower post-treatment tumor TCRbeta clonality.

These newly diagnosed stage II-IVA oral cavity squamous cell carcinoma patients had no prior systemic or radiation treatment. Assay used: immunoSEQ multiplex PCR; TCRdb lists only in-frame clones, some missing. The sample has about 16,000 clones, approximately 60% seen once. The material sequenced was PBMCs, taken before nivolumab (anti-PD-1) treatment. The chain employs TRBV5-6 and TRBJ1-1; no definite D call. The source of this sequence is a person aged 35-80 years with oral cavity squamous cell carcinoma. CDR3: CASSLDSYTEAFF. The CDR3 coding sequence is TGTGCCAGCAGCTTGGACAGCTACACTGAAGCTTTCTTT.